A selection of T cell receptor beta chains follows, all from one sample in a study of regulatory T cells in long-lasting Graves disease. TCRdb ran MiXCR on the multiplex PCR reads and lists one entry per CDR3 protein. The sample has approximately 540,000 distinct CDR3 sequences, 12% seen once. These data were also reused for a study on T cells in Graves' hyperthyroidism and ophthalmopathy.

Sequenced here: peripheral blood mononuclear cells (PBMCs), sampled at new diagnosis, from a patient treated with antithyroid drugs. All receptors derive from a woman aged 25-40 years with Graves disease. CDR3s include the opening cysteine and the closing phenylalanine or tryptophan. The D gene is left open where the match is weak. The listing skips clone size in some rows; elsewhere it reads once, few, many or a size class.

j_call clone_size v_call d_call cdr3_nt cdr3_aa
TRBJ1-6 few TRBV2 . TGTGCCAGCAGGGGGCGCGGAAGTTCACCCCTCCACTTT CASRGRGSSPLHF
TRBJ2-7 many TRBV9 . TGTGCCAGCAGCGTAGACGGCGGATCCTACGAGCAGTACTTC CASSVDGGSYEQYF
TRBJ2-3 many TRBV7-9 . TGTGCCAGCAGTCTAATAGGGGACAAACTCACAGATACGCAGTATTTT CASSLIGDKLTDTQYF
TRBJ2-2 many TRBV11-2 TRBD2 TGTGCAGACGGGCGGAGCGGGAGCCCCACCGGGGAGCTGTTTTTT CADGRSGSPTGELFF
TRBJ2-2 many TRBV12-3/TRBV12-4 . TGTGCCAGCAAGACCACCGGGGAGCTGTTTTTT CASKTTGELFF
TRBJ2-1 few TRBV7-3 TRBD2 TGTGCCAGCAGCTCGACTAGCGGCCGGGGTAATGAGCAGTTCTTC CASSSTSGRGNEQFF
TRBJ1-1 many TRBV28 . TGTGCCAGCAGTTTCCTACTGGGGGTGGCAAACACTGAAGCTTTCTTT CASSFLLGVANTEAFF
TRBJ2-7 . TRBV29-1 . TGCAGCGTTTATTCCGTCGTGGAGCCCCCGGAGGGGGAGCAGTACTTC CSVYSVVEPPEGEQYF
TRBJ2-1 . TRBV5-1 TRBD1 TGCGCCAGCAGCACTGGACAGGGGAGCATGAGCTCCTACAATGAGCAGTTCTTC CASSTGQGSMSSYNEQFF
TRBJ2-5 . TRBV27 TRBD2 TGTGCCAGCAGTTTCGTCCCGGGAGGAAGAGAGACCCAGTACTTC CASSFVPGGRETQYF
TRBJ2-3 few TRBV4-2 TRBD2 TGTGCCAGCAGCCAAGACGGGGTGACTAGCGGGATTACAGATACGCAGTATTTT CASSQDGVTSGITDTQYF
TRBJ1-2 many TRBV7-2 . TGTGCCAGCAGCCGGGAGGGAGGCTACACCTTC CASSREGGYTF
TRBJ1-4 many TRBV27 . TGTGCCAGCAGTTTATCCCTCCTGGACAGTTATGAAAAACTGTTTTTT CASSLSLLDSYEKLFF
TRBJ1-1 many TRBV6-1 . TGTGCCAGCATCCCCCGGAGCACTGAAGCTTTCTTT CASIPRSTEAFF
TRBJ2-1 many TRBV6-2/TRBV6-3 TRBD1 TGTGCCAGCAGGGACAGGGTTTACAATGAGCAGTTCTTC CASRDRVYNEQFF
TRBJ1-1 few TRBV29-1 . TGCAGCGTTGGAGCAAGGGGCACTGAAGCTTTCTTT CSVGARGTEAFF
TRBJ2-3 many TRBV5-4 . TGTGCCAGCAGCTTGGTTTGGCTATCCTTACGCACAGATACGCAGTATTTT CASSLVWLSLRTDTQYF
TRBJ1-2 . TRBV6-2/TRBV6-3 . TGTGCCAGCAGTTCACTCCGGGTGCGGGCGGAGAGCTACACCTTC CASSSLRVRAESYTF
TRBJ2-5 many TRBV7-6 . TGTGCCAGCAGCTTACGGCGTGCTGGGGAGACCCAGTACTTC CASSLRRAGETQYF
TRBJ1-1 few TRBV28 . TGTGCCAGCAGTTTACCCCAGGGGTCCACTGAAGCTTTCTTT CASSLPQGSTEAFF
TRBJ1-6 many TRBV20-1 . TGCAGTGCTAGGGAGGTCTCGGTTAATTCCTATAATTCACCCCTCCACTTT CSAREVSVNSYNSPLHF
TRBJ2-3 many TRBV27 TRBD2 TGTGCCAGCAGTTTAAGGGCTAGCGGGAGAGTTACAGATACGCAGTATTTT CASSLRASGRVTDTQYF
TRBJ2-7 many TRBV10-3 . TGTGCCATCAGTGAGTCCCCAAAAGTTGTCTCCTACGAGCAGTACTTC CAISESPKVVSYEQYF
TRBJ2-3 many TRBV30 TRBD2 TGTGCCTGGAGGCTAGCGGGAGCGGCAGATACGCAGTATTTT CAWRLAGAADTQYF
TRBJ2-2 . TRBV20-1 TRBD1 TGCAGTGCTAGAGCCCTCGGGACAGCCAAAACCACCGGGGAGCTGTTTTTT CSARALGTAKTTGELFF
TRBJ1-2 . TRBV4-2 . TGTGCCAGCAGCCAAGGGGGGCAGGCCTCTTCTGGCTACACCTTC CASSQGGQASSGYTF
TRBJ2-1 . TRBV24-1 TRBD2 TGTGCCACCAGTGAACCGGGACTAGGTGATGAGCAGTTCTTC CATSEPGLGDEQFF
TRBJ2-7 many TRBV20-1 TRBD2 TGCAGTGCTAGAGAAGTGGGGCGGGAGGGCAGGTCCTACGAGCAGTACTTC CSAREVGREGRSYEQYF
TRBJ1-2 many TRBV7-2 TRBD1 TGTGCCAGCAGCGTCCTTAGTTGGGACAGCTATGGCTACACCTTC CASSVLSWDSYGYTF
TRBJ2-2 few TRBV7-9 TRBD1 TGTGCCAGCAGCTGGGGACAGATGAACACCGGGGAGCTGTTTTTT CASSWGQMNTGELFF
TRBJ1-5 few TRBV20-1 . TGCAGTGCTAGAGATCAGCTCCAGTTGGGTCAGCCCCAGCATTTT CSARDQLQLGQPQHF
TRBJ2-3 many TRBV12-3/TRBV12-4 . TGTGCCAGCAGGCCCACGGGACGGGACGGTACGCAGTATTTT CASRPTGRDGTQYF
TRBJ1-3 . TRBV7-2 . TGTGCCAGCAGCCCGACGATCTCTGGAAACACCATATATTTT CASSPTISGNTIYF
TRBJ2-5 . TRBV12-3/TRBV12-4 . TGTGCCAGCCGGCAAGGAAGGGTACCCGAAGAGACCCAGTACTTC CASRQGRVPEETQYF
TRBJ2-7 many TRBV30 . TGTGCCTGGAGTGGTGAGTCCTACGAGCAGTACTTC CAWSGESYEQYF
TRBJ2-7 many TRBV5-1 TRBD1 TGCGCCAGCAGCTTGCTAGGGGGCGCATCCTACGAGCAGTACTTC CASSLLGGASYEQYF
TRBJ1-5 few TRBV6-2/TRBV6-3 TRBD1 TGTGCCAGCAATTGGACAGGAGATCAGCCCCAGCATTTT CASNWTGDQPQHF
TRBJ2-7 . TRBV20-1 . TGCAGTGCGAAAGGACAGAACTACGAGCAGTACTTC CSAKGQNYEQYF
TRBJ2-7 few TRBV2 TRBD2 TGTGCCAGCAGTGGCCCTTTGTCGCGGGAGAACTACGAGCAGTACTTC CASSGPLSRENYEQYF
TRBJ1-2 many TRBV12-5 TRBD1 TGTGCTAGTGGTTTGGTGACAGGGGACGGCTACACCTTC CASGLVTGDGYTF
TRBJ1-2 few TRBV6-1 . TGTGCCAGCAGCTCCGACGGGGTCTATGGCTACACCTTC CASSSDGVYGYTF
TRBJ1-6 many TRBV6-5 . TGTGCCAGCAGTTACGAGGGGCCGCGGGCACCCCTCCACTTT CASSYEGPRAPLHF
TRBJ1-1 many TRBV6-1 . TGTGCCAGCAGAACTCCGGACCTGAACACTGAAGCTTTCTTT CASRTPDLNTEAFF
TRBJ1-2 few TRBV27 TRBD1 TGTGCCAGCAGCTACCTCCGGGACAGGGGTGGCTACACCTTC CASSYLRDRGGYTF
TRBJ2-1 few TRBV24-1 . TGTGCCACCAGTGTGTCAGCCTCCAATGAGCAGTTCTTC CATSVSASNEQFF
TRBJ2-1 few TRBV7-9 . TGTGCCAGCAGCTTAGTGGTCCCCACCGGCAATGAGCAGTTCTTC CASSLVVPTGNEQFF
TRBJ1-4 many TRBV5-1 TRBD1 TGCGCCAGCAGCCAGGGGACAGCAAATGAAAAACTGTTTTTT CASSQGTANEKLFF
TRBJ2-7 many TRBV28 TRBD1 TGTGCCAGCAGTTTTGGGACAGGAGAATACGAGCAGTACTTC CASSFGTGEYEQYF
TRBJ2-7 . TRBV19 . TGTGCCAGTAGTATCTCCCGACAAAAAGCCTACGAGCAGTACTTC CASSISRQKAYEQYF
TRBJ1-2 many TRBV5-8 . TGTGCCAGCAGCAGATCGGGTGGCTACACCTTC CASSRSGGYTF
TRBJ1-4 . TRBV29-1 . TGCAGCGCCCGAAGGGGAGGAACTAATGAAAAACTGTTTTTT CSARRGGTNEKLFF
TRBJ1-5 many TRBV24-1 . TGTGCCACCAGTGACCCTCGACAGAGTCTGCCCCAGCATTTT CATSDPRQSLPQHF
TRBJ2-1 many TRBV6-2/TRBV6-3 . TGTGCCAGCAGTTACTCGACCAAAATGAGGCAGTTCTTC CASSYSTKMRQFF